A selection of T cell receptor beta chains follows, all from one sample in a study of shared clonotypes between healthy human individuals. Repertoires were generated with immunoSEQ multiplex PCR, while TCRdb's copy carries only in-frame clones and drops some. The table has about 2.1 million clones, about 94% seen once; the top ten hold about 1.7%. Specimen: naive CD8+ T cells from PBMCs. These TCRs come from a man younger than 35 in good health. Some clones in this sample may be carry-over from other donors' samples. Both conserved end residues are part of each CDR3. The D gene is left open where the match is weak. For some rows the clone size is stated as once, few or many, or as a class when expanded; others skip it.

TRBV7-9	NA	NA	TRBJ2-7	CASSALYEQYF	TGTGCCAGCAGCGCGCTGTACGAGCAGTACTTC
TRBV19	TRBD1	NA	TRBJ1-1	CASSSYRTGHLGTEAFF	TGTGCCAGTAGTTCTTATAGGACAGGACATCTTGGGACTGAAGCTTTCTTT
TRBV5-8	NA	once	TRBJ2-7	CASSSWGREWSYEQYF	TGTGCCAGCAGCTCCTGGGGGCGGGAGTGGTCCTACGAGCAGTACTTC
TRBV30	NA	NA	TRBJ2-6	CAWSVIFPSGANVLTF	TGTGCCTGGAGTGTTATTTTCCCCTCCGGGGCCAACGTCCTGACTTTC
TRBV11-2	NA	NA	TRBJ2-1	CASSLGDYNEQFF	TGTGCCAGCAGCTTAGGGGACTACAATGAGCAGTTCTTC
TRBV5-1	NA	NA	TRBJ2-4	CASSLGQLKNIQYF	TGCGCCAGCAGCTTAGGGCAGTTAAAAAACATTCAGTACTTC
TRBV19	TRBD1	once	TRBJ2-3	CASSIATGRVFTDTQYF	TGTGCCAGTAGTATAGCGACAGGGCGTGTGTTCACAGATACGCAGTATTTT
TRBV7-6	TRBD2	NA	TRBJ2-1	CASSPRTSGSVVSSYNEQFF	TGTGCCAGCAGTCCTAGGACTAGCGGGAGTGTAGTCAGCTCCTACAATGAGCAGTTCTTC
TRBV5-1	TRBD1	NA	TRBJ2-7	CASMPGQGSYEQYF	TGCGCCAGCATGCCGGGACAGGGTTCCTACGAGCAGTACTTC
TRBV5-1	TRBD2	NA	TRBJ2-2	CASSLAGLAGTGELFF	TGCGCCAGCAGCTTGGCCGGGCTAGCGGGAACCGGGGAGCTGTTTTTT
TRBV11-2	NA	once	TRBJ2-2	CASSLRDPSVGSIPGELFF	TGTGCCAGCAGCTTAAGGGACCCATCCGTTGGGAGTATTCCCGGGGAGCTGTTTTTT
TRBV9	NA	NA	TRBJ2-5	CASSVGRIGGETQYF	TGTGCCAGCAGCGTAGGGAGAATAGGGGGAGAGACCCAGTACTTC
TRBV6-5	NA	NA	TRBJ2-7	CASSYSPVGEQYF	TGTGCCAGCAGTTACTCTCCGGTAGGCGAGCAGTACTTC
TRBV27	TRBD2	NA	TRBJ2-1	CASSSGGLAGERSYNEQFF	TGTGCCAGCAGTTCAGGGGGACTAGCGGGAGAAAGGTCCTACAATGAGCAGTTCTTC
TRBV11-2	TRBD1	NA	TRBJ2-7	CASSFPGTGLGYEQYF	TGTGCCAGCAGCTTCCCCGGGACAGGTTTGGGCTACGAGCAGTACTTC
TRBV7-6	NA	NA	TRBJ2-1	CASSPGAAVSYNEQFF	TGTGCCAGCAGCCCAGGGGCGGCCGTCAGCTACAATGAGCAGTTCTTC
TRBV27	NA	NA	TRBJ2-6	CASSPGAGSGANVLTF	TGTGCCAGCAGTCCAGGGGCGGGCTCTGGGGCCAACGTCCTGACTTTC
TRBV28	NA	NA	TRBJ2-7	CASSSHTEGPQPYEQYF	TGTGCCAGCAGTTCACACACCGAAGGGCCTCAACCCTACGAGCAGTACTTC
TRBV6-5	NA	once	TRBJ2-3	CASSYSSGPITDTQYF	TGTGCCAGCAGTTACTCGAGTGGGCCTATCACAGATACGCAGTATTTT
TRBV30	TRBD1	NA	TRBJ2-1	CAWETGGSYNEQFF	TGTGCCTGGGAGACAGGGGGGTCCTACAATGAGCAGTTCTTC
TRBV11-2	TRBD1	NA	TRBJ1-4	CASSTRTGSTTNEKLFF	TGTGCCAGCAGCACGAGGACAGGGTCGACAACTAATGAAAAACTGTTTTTT
TRBV29-1	NA	NA	TRBJ1-2	CSVEEGGNGYTF	TGCAGCGTTGAAGAGGGAGGGAACGGCTACACCTTC
TRBV27	NA	NA	TRBJ1-5	CASSFLGTTGNSNQPQHF	TGTGCCAGCAGTTTCTTAGGAACGACAGGAAATAGCAATCAGCCCCAGCATTTT
TRBV2	NA	NA	TRBJ1-1	CASSDPRGDTEAFF	TGTGCCAGCAGTGACCCGAGGGGGGACACTGAAGCTTTCTTT
TRBV11-3	NA	NA	TRBJ2-7	CASSPRPSGSYEQYF	TGTGCCAGCAGCCCCCGACCCTCGGGATCCTACGAGCAGTACTTC
TRBV7-3	TRBD2	NA	TRBJ2-3	CASSPSGRSTDTQYF	TGTGCCAGCAGCCCTAGCGGGAGGAGTACAGATACGCAGTATTTT
TRBV5-6	NA	NA	TRBJ2-2	CASSDGRQGGGELFF	TGTGCCAGCAGCGACGGCCGACAGGGAGGCGGGGAGCTGTTTTTT
TRBV19	TRBD1	NA	TRBJ1-1	CASSIDTEQGAYTEAFF	TGTGCCAGTAGTATAGACACGGAACAGGGGGCGTACACTGAAGCTTTCTTT
TRBV5-4	TRBD1	NA	TRBJ2-7	CASSPGQGPYEQYF	TGTGCCAGCAGCCCGGGACAGGGTCCCTACGAGCAGTACTTC
TRBV7-8	NA	NA	TRBJ1-5	CASSLVREGPNQPQHF	TGTGCCAGCAGCTTAGTACGAGAGGGTCCCAATCAGCCCCAGCATTTT
TRBV10-1	TRBD2	NA	TRBJ2-2	CASSDETSGIGELFF	TGCGCCAGCAGTGATGAGACTAGCGGTATCGGGGAGCTGTTTTTT
TRBV7-6	TRBD2	NA	TRBJ2-1	CASSLGLAFANEQFF	TGTGCCAGCAGCTTGGGACTAGCGTTTGCTAATGAGCAGTTCTTC
TRBV27	TRBD2	NA	TRBJ2-2	CASSLSGANTGELFF	TGTGCCAGCAGTTTAAGCGGGGCGAACACCGGGGAGCTGTTTTTT
TRBV7-6	NA	NA	TRBJ1-1	CASSLEGEGTEAFF	TGTGCCAGCAGCCTAGAGGGTGAGGGGACTGAAGCTTTCTTT
TRBV7-9	NA	NA	TRBJ2-1	CASSLAPDFGGNEQFF	TGTGCCAGCAGCTTAGCGCCGGACTTTGGGGGCAATGAGCAGTTCTTC
TRBV7-3	TRBD2	NA	TRBJ2-3	CASSSPGLASLAPDTQYF	TGTGCCAGCAGCTCACCGGGACTAGCGAGCTTAGCCCCAGATACGCAGTATTTT
TRBV28	NA	NA	TRBJ1-5	CASDWGPNQPQHF	TGTGCCAGCGACTGGGGGCCTAATCAGCCCCAGCATTTT
TRBV2	NA	NA	TRBJ1-1	CASSDRGYTEAFF	TGTGCCAGCAGTGACCGGGGGTATACTGAAGCTTTCTTT
TRBV5-4	NA	NA	TRBJ1-1	CASSLGEGLNTEAFF	TGTGCCAGCAGCTTGGGGGAGGGCCTGAACACTGAAGCTTTCTTT
TRBV5-6	NA	NA	TRBJ1-1	CASSWSLNTEAFF	TGTGCCAGCAGCTGGAGTTTGAACACTGAAGCTTTCTTT
TRBV30	TRBD1	NA	TRBJ2-7	CAWSILGDRGGYEQYF	TGTGCCTGGAGTATCCTCGGGGACAGGGGGGGCTACGAGCAGTACTTC
TRBV7-9	TRBD2	NA	TRBJ2-1	CASSLLLLADYNEQFF	TGTGCCAGCAGCTTACTGCTACTAGCGGACTACAATGAGCAGTTCTTC
TRBV6-1	NA	NA	TRBJ2-2	CASTPRGKGGELFF	TGTGCCAGCACCCCACGGGGGAAGGGCGGGGAGCTGTTTTTT
TRBV15	TRBD1	NA	TRBJ1-5	CATSRGTGEEQPQHF	TGTGCCACCAGCAGGGGGACAGGGGAGGAACAGCCCCAGCATTTT
TRBV6-4	NA	few	TRBJ2-3	CASSDRASTDTQYF	TGTGCCAGCAGTGACAGGGCTAGCACAGATACGCAGTATTTT
TRBV6-5	NA	NA	TRBJ2-5	CASGWQLETQYF	TGTGCCAGCGGCTGGCAGCTGGAGACCCAGTACTTC
TRBV7-9	NA	NA	TRBJ1-3	CASSQILGNTIYF	TGTGCCAGCAGCCAAATTCTGGGAAACACCATATATTTT
TRBV7-9	NA	NA	TRBJ1-6	CASSSPTALNSPLHF	TGTGCCAGCAGCTCACCGACAGCCCTAAATTCACCCCTCCACTTT